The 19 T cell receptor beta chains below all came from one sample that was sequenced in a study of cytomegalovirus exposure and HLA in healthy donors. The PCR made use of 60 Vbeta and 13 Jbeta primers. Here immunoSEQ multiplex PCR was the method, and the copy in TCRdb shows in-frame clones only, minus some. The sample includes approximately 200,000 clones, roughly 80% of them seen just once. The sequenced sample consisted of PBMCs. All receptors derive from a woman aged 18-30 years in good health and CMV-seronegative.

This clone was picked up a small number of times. CDR3 nucleotide sequence: TGTGCCAGCAGCTACTCGACTTCAAGGGGAGAGACCCAGTACTTC. Its translation is CASSYSTSRGETQYF. This chain uses TRBV5-4 with TRBJ2-5; D possibly corresponds to TRBD1 (5 bases). The ends were cut back, 3 bases at V and 4 bases at J, with 16 bases in the middle. There are 15 residues in the CDR3. Germline V CDR1 and CDR2: SGHNT, YYREEE (reference sequence).

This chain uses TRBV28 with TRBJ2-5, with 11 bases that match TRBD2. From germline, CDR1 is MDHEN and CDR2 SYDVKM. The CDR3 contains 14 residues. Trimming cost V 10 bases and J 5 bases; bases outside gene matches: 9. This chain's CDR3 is CATLTSGAMETQYF. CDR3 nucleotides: TGTGCCACCCTGACTAGCGGGGCCATGGAGACCCAGTACTTC.

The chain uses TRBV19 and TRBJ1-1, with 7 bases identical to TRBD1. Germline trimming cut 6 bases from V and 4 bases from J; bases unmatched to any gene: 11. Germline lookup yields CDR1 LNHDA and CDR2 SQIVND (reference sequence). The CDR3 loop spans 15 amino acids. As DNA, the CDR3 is TGTGCCAGTAGATGGAGGGGCAGGGGGGTCACTGAAGCTTTCTTT. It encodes CASRWRGRGVTEAFF.

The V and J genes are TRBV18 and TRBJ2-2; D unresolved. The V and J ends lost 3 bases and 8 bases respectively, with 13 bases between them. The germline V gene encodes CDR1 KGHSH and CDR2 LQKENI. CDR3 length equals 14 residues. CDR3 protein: CASSPLRLAGELFF. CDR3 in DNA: TGTGCCAGCTCACCGTTACGTTTAGCTGGGGAGCTGTTTTTT.

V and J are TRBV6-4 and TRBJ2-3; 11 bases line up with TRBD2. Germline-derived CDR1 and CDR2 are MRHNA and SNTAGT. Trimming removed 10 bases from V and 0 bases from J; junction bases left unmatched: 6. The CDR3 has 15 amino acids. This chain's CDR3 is CATSRLAGSTDTQYF. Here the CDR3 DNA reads TGTGCCACCTCAAGACTAGCGGGGAGCACAGATACGCAGTATTTT.

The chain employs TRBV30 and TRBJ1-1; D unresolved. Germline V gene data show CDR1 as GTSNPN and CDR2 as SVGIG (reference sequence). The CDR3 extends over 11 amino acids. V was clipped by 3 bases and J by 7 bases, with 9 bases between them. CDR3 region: CAWSIRGEAFF. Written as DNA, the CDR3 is TGTGCCTGGAGCATCCGGGGTGAAGCTTTCTTT.

As DNA, the CDR3 is TGCGCCAGCAGCTTCCACGGGACTAGCGGGACAGATACGCAGTATTTT. It is translated as CASSFHGTSGTDTQYF. The chain employs TRBV5-1 and TRBJ2-3; 12 bases map to TRBD2. Germline CDR1 reads SGHRS; CDR2 reads YFSETQ. This CDR3 is 16 amino acids long. V lost 2 bases to trimming and J lost 3 bases; unmatched junction nucleotides: 4. The full variable domain, in which reference TRBV5-1 and TRBJ2-3 provide the parts outside the CDR3, is KAGVTQTPRYLIKTRGQQVTLSCSPISGHRSVSWYQQTPGQGLQFLFEYFSETQRNKGNFPGRFSGRQFSNSRSEMNVSTLELGDSALYLCASSFHGTSGTDTQYFGPGTRLTVL.

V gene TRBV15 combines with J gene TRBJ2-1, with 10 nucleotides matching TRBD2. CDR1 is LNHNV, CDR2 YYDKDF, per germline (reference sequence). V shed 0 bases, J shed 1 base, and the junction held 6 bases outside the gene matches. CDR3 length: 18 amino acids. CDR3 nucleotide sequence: TGTGCCACCAGCAGAGAGTTTGGACTAGCGGTGTCCTACAATGAGCAGTTCTTC. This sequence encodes CATSREFGLAVSYNEQFF.

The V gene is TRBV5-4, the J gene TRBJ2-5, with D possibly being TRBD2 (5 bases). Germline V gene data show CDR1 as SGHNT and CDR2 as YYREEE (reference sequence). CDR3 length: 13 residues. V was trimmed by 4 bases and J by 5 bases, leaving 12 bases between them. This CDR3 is CASSLPGGETQYF. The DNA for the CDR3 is TGTGCCAGCAGCCTCCCTGGCGGGGAGACCCAGTACTTC.

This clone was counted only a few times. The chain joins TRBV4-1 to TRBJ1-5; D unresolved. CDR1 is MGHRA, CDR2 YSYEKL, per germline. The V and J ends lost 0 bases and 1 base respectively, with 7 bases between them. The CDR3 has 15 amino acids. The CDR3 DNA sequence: TGCGCCAGCAGCCAAGAAGGACTGAGCAATCAGCCCCAGCATTTT. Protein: CASSQEGLSNQPQHF.

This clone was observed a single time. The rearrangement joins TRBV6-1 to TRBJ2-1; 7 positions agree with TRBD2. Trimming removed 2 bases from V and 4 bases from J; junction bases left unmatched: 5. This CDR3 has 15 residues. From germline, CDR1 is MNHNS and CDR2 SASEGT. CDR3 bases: TGTGCCAGCAGTGAACTCGCGGGAGCTTACAATGAGCAGTTCTTC. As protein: CASSELAGAYNEQFF.

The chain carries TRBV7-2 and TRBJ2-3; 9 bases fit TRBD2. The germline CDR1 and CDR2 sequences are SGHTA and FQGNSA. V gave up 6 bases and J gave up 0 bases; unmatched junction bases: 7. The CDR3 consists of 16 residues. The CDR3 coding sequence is TGTGCCAGCAGACAGACTAGCGGACAAAGCACAGATACGCAGTATTTT. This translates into CASRQTSGQSTDTQYF. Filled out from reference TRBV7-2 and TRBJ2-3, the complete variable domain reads GAGVSQSPSNKVTEKGKDVELRCDPISGHTALYWYRQSLGQGLEFLIYFQGNSAPDKSGLPSDRFSAERTGGSVSTLTIQRTQQEDSAVYLCASRQTSGQSTDTQYFGPGTRLTVL.

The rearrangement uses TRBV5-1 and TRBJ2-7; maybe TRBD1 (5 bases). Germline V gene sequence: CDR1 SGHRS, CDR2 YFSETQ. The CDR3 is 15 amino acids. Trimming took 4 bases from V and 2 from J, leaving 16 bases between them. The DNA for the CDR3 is TGCGCCAGCAGCCCCAACCAGGGAAATACCTACGAGCAGTACTTC. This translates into CASSPNQGNTYEQYF.

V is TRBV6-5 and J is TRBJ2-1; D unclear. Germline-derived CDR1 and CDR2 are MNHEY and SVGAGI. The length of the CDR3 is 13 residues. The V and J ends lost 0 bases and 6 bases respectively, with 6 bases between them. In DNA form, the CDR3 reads TGTGCCAGCAGTTACTCGATGGCCAATGAGCAGTTCTTC. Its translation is CASSYSMANEQFF.

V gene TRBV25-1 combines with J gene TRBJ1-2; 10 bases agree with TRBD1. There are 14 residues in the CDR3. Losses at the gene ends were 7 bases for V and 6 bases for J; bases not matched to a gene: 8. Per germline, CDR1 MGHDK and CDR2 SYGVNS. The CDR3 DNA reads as TGTGCCAGCAATCGCGGACAGGGGGAAAATGGCTACACCTTC. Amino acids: CASNRGQGENGYTF.

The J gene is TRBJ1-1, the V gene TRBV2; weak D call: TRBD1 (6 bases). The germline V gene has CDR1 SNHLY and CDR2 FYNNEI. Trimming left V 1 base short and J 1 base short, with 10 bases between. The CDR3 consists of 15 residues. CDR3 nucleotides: TGTGCCAGCAGTGAAGTCGGGACATCGAACACTGAAGCTTTCTTT. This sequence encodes CASSEVGTSNTEAFF.

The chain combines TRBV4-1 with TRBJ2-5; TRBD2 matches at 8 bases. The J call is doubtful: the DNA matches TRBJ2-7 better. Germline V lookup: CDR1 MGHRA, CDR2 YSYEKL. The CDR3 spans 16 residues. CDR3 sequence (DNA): TGCGCCAGCAGCCAAGAAGGCCTAGCGGGTAACTACGAGCAGTACTTC. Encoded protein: CASSQEGLAGNYEQYF.

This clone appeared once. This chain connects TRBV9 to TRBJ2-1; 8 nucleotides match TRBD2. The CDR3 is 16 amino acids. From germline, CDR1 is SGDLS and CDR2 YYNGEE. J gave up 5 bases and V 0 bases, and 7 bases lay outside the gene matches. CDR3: CASSVDPAGAHNEQFF. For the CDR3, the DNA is TGTGCCAGCAGCGTAGATCCAGCGGGGGCCCACAATGAGCAGTTCTTC.

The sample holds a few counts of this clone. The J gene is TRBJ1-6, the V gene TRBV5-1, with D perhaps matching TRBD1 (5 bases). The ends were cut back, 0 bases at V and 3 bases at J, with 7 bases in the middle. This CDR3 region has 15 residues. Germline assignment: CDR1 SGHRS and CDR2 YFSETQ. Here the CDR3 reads CASSLGQIYNSPLHF. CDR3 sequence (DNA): TGCGCCAGCAGCTTGGGACAGATCTATAATTCACCCCTCCACTTT.